This TCR beta chain was sequenced in a study of naive and memory T cell subsets. Amplification of ligated cDNA took four PCR rounds with SP2 and nested alpha and beta constant primers. TCRdb ran MiXCR on the 5' RACE reads and lists one entry per CDR3 protein. This table holds roughly 48,000 distinct CDR3 sequences, about 4.5% found once. This clonotype was detected many times. CDR1 is SGDLS and CDR2 is YYNGEE in the germline V gene. V lost 0 bases and J lost 5, with 6 bases in between. The CDR3 spans 13 residues. TCR cDNA received a 3' ligated oligonucleotide that carried a UMI. The V call is TRBV9, the J call TRBJ2-1, with no clear D. The sequence was collected from a female donor in good health. The chain's CDR3 is CASSVVQDNEQFF. The CDR3 DNA sequence: TGTGCCAGCAGCGTAGTGCAGGACAATGAGCAGTTCTTC.